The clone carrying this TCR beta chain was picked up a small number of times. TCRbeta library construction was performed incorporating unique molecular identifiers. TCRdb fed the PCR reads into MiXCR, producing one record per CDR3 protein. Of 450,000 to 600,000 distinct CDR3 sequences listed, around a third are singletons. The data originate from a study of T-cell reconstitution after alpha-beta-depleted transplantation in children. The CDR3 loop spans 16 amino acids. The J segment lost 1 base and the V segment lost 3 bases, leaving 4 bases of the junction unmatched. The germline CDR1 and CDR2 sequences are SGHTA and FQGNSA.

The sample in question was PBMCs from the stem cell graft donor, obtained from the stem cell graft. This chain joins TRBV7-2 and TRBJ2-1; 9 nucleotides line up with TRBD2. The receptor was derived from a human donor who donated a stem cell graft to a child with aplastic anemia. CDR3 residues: CASSFTSGPSYNEQFF. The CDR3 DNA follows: TGTGCCAGCAGCTTTACTAGCGGGCCATCCTACAATGAGCAGTTCTTC. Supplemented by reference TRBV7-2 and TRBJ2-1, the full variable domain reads GAGVSQSPSNKVTEKGKDVELRCDPISGHTALYWYRQSLGQGLEFLIYFQGNSAPDKSGLPSDRFSAERTGGSVSTLTIQRTQQEDSAVYLCASSFTSGPSYNEQFFGPGTRLTVL.